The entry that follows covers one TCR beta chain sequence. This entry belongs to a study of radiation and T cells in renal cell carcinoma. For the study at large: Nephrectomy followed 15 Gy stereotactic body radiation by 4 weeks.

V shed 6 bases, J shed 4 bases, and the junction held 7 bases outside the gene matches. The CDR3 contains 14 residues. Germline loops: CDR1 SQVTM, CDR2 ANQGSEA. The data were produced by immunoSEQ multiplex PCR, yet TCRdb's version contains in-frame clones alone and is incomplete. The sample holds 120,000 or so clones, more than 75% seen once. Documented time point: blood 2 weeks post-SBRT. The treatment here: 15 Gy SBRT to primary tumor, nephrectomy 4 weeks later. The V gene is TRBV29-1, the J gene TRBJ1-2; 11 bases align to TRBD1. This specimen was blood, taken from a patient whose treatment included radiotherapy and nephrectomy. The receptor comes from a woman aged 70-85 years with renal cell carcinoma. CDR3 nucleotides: TGCAGCGTCGCGTCCGGGACAGGGGGCTATGGCTACACCTTC. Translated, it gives CSVASGTGGYGYTF.